The present T cell receptor beta chain was sequenced within a study of spatial heterogeneity in lung cancer. A single record per CDR3 protein comes from TCRdb applying MiXCR to the 5' RACE reads. The sample includes more than 10,000 distinct CDR3 sequences, 3.5% to 4% seen only once; the top ten take 45%. Described time point: sample taken at primary tumor resection. Unsorted whole RNA from tumor, nontumor lung or frozen PBMC underwent sequencing. Trimming left V 5 bases short and J 2 bases short, with 13 bases between. This CDR3 has 15 amino acids. This clonotype was counted many times. The chain combines TRBV12-3 or TRBV12-4 with TRBJ1-5; D uncertain. Here the sequenced sample was PBMCs, taken at surgery. The sequence was obtained from a male donor with early-stage non-small cell lung cancer. The CDR3 DNA follows: TGTGCCAGCAGTAACAGAGGGATCGGCAATCAGCCCCAGCATTTT. This encodes CASSNRGIGNQPQHF.